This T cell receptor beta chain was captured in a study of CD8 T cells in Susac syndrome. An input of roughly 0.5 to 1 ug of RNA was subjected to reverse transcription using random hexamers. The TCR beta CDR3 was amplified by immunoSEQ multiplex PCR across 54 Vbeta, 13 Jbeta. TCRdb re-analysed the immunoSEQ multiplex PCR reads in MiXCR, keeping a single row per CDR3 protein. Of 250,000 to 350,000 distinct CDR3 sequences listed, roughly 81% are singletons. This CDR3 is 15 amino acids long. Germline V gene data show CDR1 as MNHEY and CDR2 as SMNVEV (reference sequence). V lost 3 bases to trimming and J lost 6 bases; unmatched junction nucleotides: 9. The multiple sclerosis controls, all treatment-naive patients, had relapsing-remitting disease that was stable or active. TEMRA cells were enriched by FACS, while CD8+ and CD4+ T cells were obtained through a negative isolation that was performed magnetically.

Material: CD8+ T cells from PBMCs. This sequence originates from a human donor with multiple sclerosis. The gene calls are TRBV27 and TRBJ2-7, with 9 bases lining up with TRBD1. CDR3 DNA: TGTGCCAGCAGTTTTACGAGGACAGGGGAATCCGAGCAGTACTTC. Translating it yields CASSFTRTGESEQYF.